A selection of T cell receptor beta chains follows, all from one sample in a study of T-cell reconstitution after alpha-beta-depleted transplantation in children. One entry per CDR3 protein, called by TCRdb with MiXCR from the PCR reads. This sample carries approximately 400,000 distinct CDR3 sequences, about a tenth of them seen once, and the ten largest clones take 5% to 6.5%. This sample comprised PBMCs from the stem cell graft donor, obtained from the stem cell graft. Receptor source: a human donor who donated a stem cell graft to a child with acute myeloid leukemia. CDR3s include the opening cysteine and the closing phenylalanine or tryptophan. A D gene is named only where the DNA matches it firmly. Clone size appears in some rows only: once, few, many, or a class for an expanded clone.

d_call j_call clone_size v_call cdr3_nt cdr3_aa
TRBD2 TRBJ2-2 NA TRBV9 TGTGCCAGCAGCATGACTAGCGGGAGTTACACCGGGGAGCTGTTTTTT CASSMTSGSYTGELFF
TRBD2 TRBJ2-2 many TRBV7-2 TGTGCCAGCAGGCTAGCGGGAAACACCGGGGAGCTGTTTTTT CASRLAGNTGELFF
NA TRBJ2-1 few TRBV7-9 TGTGCCAGCAGTTTTAGCGGAACGAGCTCCTACAATGAGCAGTTCTTC CASSFSGTSSYNEQFF
NA TRBJ2-5 few TRBV11-2 TGTGCCAGCAGCCCCGGGACCACCTCCCAAGAGACCCAGTACTTC CASSPGTTSQETQYF
NA TRBJ1-1 NA TRBV5-5 TGTGCCAGCAGCTCAACTCGAATCGATAGGGGGGGAAAACTTGAAGCTTTCTTT CASSSTRIDRGGKLEAFF
TRBD1 TRBJ1-1 NA TRBV2 TGTGCCAGCAGTCCCCGAGACAGGGGGCCCCGGAACACTGAAGCTTTCTTT CASSPRDRGPRNTEAFF
TRBD2 TRBJ2-2 NA TRBV7-3 TGTGCCAGCAGCTTAAAACCTAGCGGGGGGGCCGGCGGGGAGCTGTTTTTT CASSLKPSGGAGGELFF
TRBD2 TRBJ2-1 NA TRBV28 TGTGCCCCGGGGGAGGGTTTCAATGAGCAGTTCTTC CAPGEGFNEQFF
NA TRBJ1-2 many TRBV10-2 TGCGCCAGCAGTGACTCGCAGCTCTATGGCTACACCTTC CASSDSQLYGYTF
NA TRBJ2-3 few TRBV5-1 TGCGCCAGCAGAACCACCCGAGGAGCGGAGTTGGGGGATACGCAGTATTTT CASRTTRGAELGDTQYF
TRBD1 TRBJ1-6 many TRBV12-3/TRBV12-4 TGTGCCAGCAGTAAACAGGGGGTGAATTCACCCCTCCACTTT CASSKQGVNSPLHF